One and the same sample provided the 5 T cell receptor beta chains below, sequenced in a study of blood T cells in healthy people across ages. A second PCR, run for roughly 7 to 12 cycles, used a sample-barcoded 5' primer plus a J-beta primer mix. TCRdb itself ran the 5' RACE reads through MiXCR, one entry per CDR3 protein. This sample yields over 1,500,000 distinct CDR3 sequences, of which about 50% are seen a single time; 2.1% belongs to the top ten. The material sequenced was blood. Every receptor here comes from a woman aged 40 to 55 in good health.

The CDR3 spells CASSPFTGTGDVTEAFF. The CDR3, as DNA: TGTGCCAGCAGCCCCTTCACAGGGACAGGGGATGTCACTGAAGCTTTCTTT. The chain links TRBV4-2 to TRBJ1-1; 10 nucleotides line up with TRBD1. The germline V gene has CDR1 LGHNA and CDR2 YNFKEQ. Trimming cost V 4 bases and J 4 bases; bases outside gene matches: 12. The CDR3 runs to 17 residues.

V usage is TRBV6-2 or TRBV6-3 and J usage is TRBJ2-7, with 8 bases lining up with TRBD1. Per germline, CDR1 MNHEY and CDR2 SVGEGT. The CDR3 length is 14 residues. V gave up 7 bases and J gave up 6 bases; unmatched junction bases: 11. The DNA for the CDR3 is TGTGCCAGCAAGGTCAGGGGGCGCATCGGCGAGCAGTACTTC. This translates into CASKVRGRIGEQYF.

This rearrangement joins TRBV7-2 to TRBJ2-3, with 7 bases identical to TRBD2. This CDR3 contains 16 residues. Looked up from germline, CDR1 is SGHTA and CDR2 is FQGNSA. Trimming took 0 bases from V and 7 from J; bases not matched to a gene: 10. CDR3 coding DNA: TGTGCCAGCAGCTTAGCCCAGGCTAGCGGTACAAATACGCAGTATTTT. This encodes CASSLAQASGTNTQYF.

The V call is TRBV6-2 or TRBV6-3, the J call TRBJ2-5; 13 nucleotides align to TRBD2. The junction had 7 bases not matched to a gene; V was cut back by 4 bases and J by 2 bases. In germline, CDR1 is MNHEY, CDR2 SVGEGT. This CDR3 spans 17 amino acids. The CDR3, as DNA: TGTGCCAGCAGTTCTAGGACTAGCGGGGGACGACAAGAGACCCAGTACTTC. Protein: CASSSRTSGGRQETQYF.

The genes are TRBV5-1 and TRBJ2-1, with D perhaps TRBD2 (5 bases). The CDR3 consists of 14 residues. Germline loops: CDR1 SGHRS, CDR2 YFSETQ. Trimming shortened V by 2 bases and J by 5 bases, and 11 bases separated the two germline ends. CDR3: CASSFGEADNEQFF. The CDR3 DNA sequence: TGCGCCAGCAGCTTTGGGGAAGCGGACAATGAGCAGTTCTTC.